The 22 T cell receptor beta chains listed next were all sequenced from one sample in a study of response to subunit inactivated influenza vaccine. TCRdb recomputed calls from the RT-PCR reads with MiXCR, one row per CDR3 protein. The table has hundreds of thousands of distinct CDR3 sequences, about 10% seen once. Sample: PBMCs from blood, taken on the day of vaccination. All receptors derive from a man between 50 and 59 years old who received an inactivated influenza vaccine.

This chain uses TRBV12-3 or TRBV12-4 with TRBJ2-1; 9 bases fit TRBD2. The trim removed 8 bases at V and 6 bases at J, leaving 5 bases unmatched. The CDR3 length is 13 residues. CDR3 coding DNA: TGTGCCAGCGGGTTAGCGGGGGTCAATGAGCAGTTCTTC. Protein product: CASGLAGVNEQFF.

In this sample, this clonotype turned up many times. This chain uses TRBV7-9 with TRBJ2-2, with a tentative D call TRBD1 (6 bases). The ends were cut back, 7 bases at V and 7 bases at J, with 16 bases in the middle. CDR1 is SEHNR, CDR2 FQNEAQ, per germline (reference sequence). CDR3 size: 14 residues. Here the CDR3 DNA reads TGTGCCAGCACACAAGTACAGGGATACGGGGAGCTGTTTTTT. Translation gives CASTQVQGYGELFF.

The table lists this clonotype with a few counts. This rearrangement joins TRBV7-2 to TRBJ2-1; tentative D call: TRBD1 (6 bases). Germline V gives CDR1 SGHTA, CDR2 FQGNSA. This CDR3 is 16 amino acids long. With 0 bases removed from V and 8 bases from J, the gap between germline ends came to 17 bases. CDR3 in amino acids: CASSLAIVRGRHEQFF. In nucleotides, the CDR3 is TGTGCCAGCAGCTTAGCGATCGTCAGGGGTAGGCATGAGCAGTTCTTC.

This clonotype was observed a handful of times. The chain recombines TRBV5-1 with TRBJ1-2, with TRBD1 matching 7 bases. From germline, CDR1 is SGHRS and CDR2 YFSETQ. This CDR3 is 14 amino acids long. V lost 3 bases, J lost 4 bases, and 6 bases stayed unmatched. The CDR3 loop reads CASSSRQGPYGYTF. CDR3 bases: TGCGCCAGCAGCTCTCGACAGGGCCCCTATGGCTACACCTTC.

This clonotype was counted a few times. V and J are TRBV12-3 or TRBV12-4 and TRBJ1-3; D unclear. Trimming shortened V by 5 bases and J by 4 bases, and 12 bases separated the two germline ends. The CDR3 runs to 14 residues. Here the CDR3 DNA reads TGTGCCAGCAGTCCTGTTTCATCGGGAAACACCATATATTTT. Protein sequence: CASSPVSSGNTIYF.

J is TRBJ2-7 and V is TRBV7-2; either TRBD1 or TRBD2 may supply D (5 bases each). This CDR3 has 14 amino acids. The germline V and J ends were trimmed by 4 bases and 1 base, with 11 bases remaining between them. The germline V gene has CDR1 SGHTA and CDR2 FQGNSA. CDR3 coding DNA: TGTGCCAGCAGCTCAACAGAGGGGTCCTACGAGCAGTACTTC. This encodes CASSSTEGSYEQYF.

The chain combines TRBV18 with TRBJ2-1; 13 bases agree with TRBD2. Germline V gives CDR1 KGHSH, CDR2 LQKENI. The CDR3 is 17 amino acids. Unmatched junction bases numbered 5, after V lost 2 bases and J lost 4 bases. The CDR3 is CASSPSTSGRKYNEQFF. DNA of the CDR3: TGTGCCAGCTCACCATCGACTAGCGGGAGGAAGTACAATGAGCAGTTCTTC.

The chain recombines TRBV6-6 with TRBJ1-1; TRBD1 might be the D (5 bases). Trimming cost V 6 bases and J 7 bases, with 12 bases left between them. Germline values: CDR1 MNHNY, CDR2 SVGAGI (reference sequence). The CDR3 has 12 residues. In DNA form, the CDR3 reads TGTGCCAGCAGCATTCGAAGGGGTGAAGCTTTCTTT. This translates into CASSIRRGEAFF.

The chain uses TRBV24-1 and TRBJ2-1, with 9 bases that match TRBD1. CDR1 is KGHDR and CDR2 is SFDVKD in the germline V gene. Trimming cost V 0 bases and J 7 bases; bases outside gene matches: 6. This CDR3 is 16 amino acids long. This CDR3 reads CATSDLGTGHGNEQFF. DNA for the CDR3: TGTGCCACCAGTGATTTGGGGACAGGGCACGGTAATGAGCAGTTCTTC.

The chain combines TRBV18 with TRBJ2-6; D may be TRBD2 (5 bases). The CDR3 loop spans 16 amino acids. Trimming pared 2 bases from V and 2 bases from J, leaving 10 bases between. The germline gives CDR1 KGHSH, CDR2 LQKENI. This CDR3 is CASSPSVGAGANVLTF. The CDR3 DNA follows: TGTGCCAGCTCACCAAGTGTCGGGGCTGGGGCCAACGTCCTGACTTTC.

A few counts support this clonotype. The chain carries TRBV11-2 and TRBJ1-2, with a weak D call TRBD1 (5 bases). The V gene lost 4 bases and the J gene lost 8 bases, with 14 bases spanning the gap. CDR3 length: 13 residues. The germline V gene has CDR1 SGHAT and CDR2 FQNNGV. CDR3 residues: CASSSGGEGGYTF. Here the CDR3 DNA reads TGTGCCAGCAGCTCCGGGGGGGAGGGCGGCTACACCTTC.

The genes are TRBV11-1 and TRBJ2-1, with 9 bases lining up with TRBD2. V was clipped by 4 bases and J by 4 bases; unmatched bases: 14. The CDR3 extends over 18 amino acids. From germline, CDR1 is SGHAT and CDR2 FQDESV (reference sequence). CDR3 region: CASSSVELAGLRYNEQFF. CDR3 coding DNA: TGTGCCAGCAGCTCCGTAGAGCTAGCGGGGCTCCGGTACAATGAGCAGTTCTTC.

V and J are TRBV11-1 and TRBJ2-1; 10 bases match TRBD2. CDR3 size: 17 residues. From germline, CDR1 is SGHAT and CDR2 FQDESV (reference sequence). V gave up 1 base and J gave up 2 bases; unmatched junction bases: 5. This CDR3 is CASSLEALAGAYNEQFF. The CDR3 coding sequence is TGTGCCAGCAGCTTAGAAGCCCTAGCGGGGGCCTACAATGAGCAGTTCTTC.

This sequence joins TRBV5-1 and TRBJ1-3, with 8 positions matching TRBD1. The trim removed 3 bases at V and 6 bases at J, leaving 8 bases unmatched. The germline V gene has CDR1 SGHRS and CDR2 YFSETQ. The CDR3 has 15 amino acids. CDR3 in DNA: TGCGCCAGCAGCTGGAGGCCGGGACAGGAAAACACCATATATTTT. Encoded protein: CASSWRPGQENTIYF.

This clonotype was found a few times. The V call is TRBV20-1, the J call TRBJ2-6; 8 bases line up with TRBD2. Trimming cost V 0 bases and J 0 bases; bases outside gene matches: 7. Germline V CDR1 and CDR2: DFQATT, SNEGSKA (reference sequence). This CDR3 region has 18 residues. CDR3 coding DNA: TGCAGTGCTAGAGATCCAAGCGGGGGTACCTCTGGGGCCAACGTCCTGACTTTC. This encodes CSARDPSGGTSGANVLTF.

The chain recombines TRBV9 with TRBJ2-7; 9 bases are a match to TRBD1. This CDR3 is 15 amino acids long. V lost 4 bases, J lost 3 bases, and 8 bases stayed unmatched. Germline CDR1 reads SGDLS; CDR2 reads YYNGEE. The CDR3 loop is CASSLSPGQGYEQYF. The CDR3 bases are TGTGCCAGCAGCTTATCCCCGGGACAGGGCTACGAGCAGTACTTC. Full variable domain (remainder filled in from reference TRBV9 and TRBJ2-7): DSGVTQTPKHLITATGQRVTLRCSPRSGDLSVYWYQQSLDQGLQFLIQYYNGEERAKGNILERFSAQQFPDLHSELNLSSLELGDSALYFCASSLSPGQGYEQYFGPGTRLTVT.

This chain joins TRBV9 and TRBJ2-5, with D possibly TRBD2 on 6 matching bases. The CDR3 has 16 residues. The germline V gene encodes CDR1 SGDLS and CDR2 YYNGEE. Trimming stripped 4 bases from V and 3 bases from J, with 19 bases between. CDR3 in DNA: TGTGCCAGCAGCTATAGAGGAGGGGTGAATAAAGAGACCCAGTACTTC. Protein: CASSYRGGVNKETQYF.

The sample holds a few counts of this clonotype. The chain uses TRBV12-3 or TRBV12-4 and TRBJ2-5; 8 positions match TRBD1. Losses at the gene ends were 6 bases for V and 5 bases for J; bases not matched to a gene: 8. This CDR3 spans 14 amino acids. In nucleotides, the CDR3 is TGTGCCAGCAGCCCCAACAGGGGGTCTGAGACCCAGTACTTC. Its translation is CASSPNRGSETQYF.

The chain joins TRBV9 to TRBJ1-1; D gene uncertain. CDR1 is SGDLS and CDR2 is YYNGEE in the germline V gene. V dropped 0 bases and J dropped 1 base, with 10 bases sitting between them. The CDR3 is made up of 15 amino acids. The DNA for the CDR3 is TGTGCCAGCAGCGTAGGGCCCGCGCGGAACACTGAAGCTTTCTTT. Translated, it gives CASSVGPARNTEAFF.

This clonotype has at least ten counts. The V gene is TRBV12-3 or TRBV12-4, the J gene TRBJ2-4; the D gene is possibly TRBD2 (6 bases). The CDR3 extends over 14 amino acids. V lost 3 bases and J lost 6, with 12 bases in between. CDR3 in DNA: TGTGCCAGCAGTTTTGGAGGGCGTATAAACATTCAGTACTTC. Its protein product is CASSFGGRINIQYF.

The CDR3 reads CASSFLAGAPTDTQYF. CDR3 DNA sequence: TGTGCCAGCAGTTTCCTAGCGGGGGCCCCCACAGATACGCAGTATTTT. This chain links TRBV12-3 or TRBV12-4 with TRBJ2-3; 10 positions agree with TRBD2. This CDR3 has 16 amino acids. The junction had 5 bases not matched to a gene; V was cut back by 3 bases and J by 2 bases.

This clonotype showed up many times. The chain joins TRBV5-1 to TRBJ1-3, with 9 bases identical to TRBD1. Trimming cost V 7 bases and J 4 bases; bases outside gene matches: 3. The germline CDR1 and CDR2 sequences are SGHRS and YFSETQ. CDR3 length: 13 amino acids. In DNA, the CDR3 is TGCGCCAGCCGGACAGGGGACGGAAACACCATATATTTT. This gives the protein CASRTGDGNTIYF. Full variable domain (rest looked up from reference TRBV5-1 and TRBJ1-3): KAGVTQTPRYLIKTRGQQVTLSCSPISGHRSVSWYQQTPGQGLQFLFEYFSETQRNKGNFPGRFSGRQFSNSRSEMNVSTLELGDSALYLCASRTGDGNTIYFGEGSWLTVV.